Described below is a single TCR beta chain sequence and its context. Its cognate antigen is unknown. J lost 0 bases, V lost 4 bases, and 1 base had no gene match. The CDR3 covers 15 residues. This sample is drawn from a study of CD8+ T cells in alopecia areata. On the study more broadly: Treated patients were dosed with oral tofacitinib, taking 5 to 10 mg twice daily. Study conclusions and caveats: Many expanded lesional clones persisted during tofacitinib (in both scalp and blood). Normal scalp showed lower clonality than lesional scalp, especially alopecia totalis/universalis. Tofacitinib delivered significant drops in scalp clonality and in expanded CD8+ clones among the top 100.

Treatment indicated: oral pan-JAK inhibitor, 5-10 mg twice daily. RNA, once extracted, was reverse transcribed into cDNA for use as the sequencing template. Some clones are missing from TCRdb's copy, which holds only in-frame ones; the method was immunoSEQ multiplex PCR. The profile shows about 180,000 clones, 40% to 55% of them singletons. This clonotype was sampled from a human donor with alopecia areata. V gene TRBV23-1 combines with J gene TRBJ2-1; 9 bases are shared with TRBD1. TRBV23-1 is an open reading frame, and its role is uncertain. The sequenced sample was CD8+ T cells sorted from blood, obtained around week 54, from a patient treated with tofacitinib. CDR3: CASSRTGDSYNEQFF. The CDR3 coding sequence is TGCGCCAGCAGTCGGACAGGGGACTCCTACAATGAGCAGTTCTTC.